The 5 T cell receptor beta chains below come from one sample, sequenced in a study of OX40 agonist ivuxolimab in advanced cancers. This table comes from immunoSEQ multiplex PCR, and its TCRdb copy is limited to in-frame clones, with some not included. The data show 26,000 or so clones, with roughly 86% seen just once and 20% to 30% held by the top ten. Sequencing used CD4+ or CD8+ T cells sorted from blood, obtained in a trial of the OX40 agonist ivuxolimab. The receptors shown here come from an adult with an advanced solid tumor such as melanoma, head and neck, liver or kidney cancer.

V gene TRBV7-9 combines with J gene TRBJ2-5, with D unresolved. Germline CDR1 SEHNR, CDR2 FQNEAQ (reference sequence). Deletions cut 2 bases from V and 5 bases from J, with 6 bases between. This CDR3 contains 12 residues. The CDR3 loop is CASSLYVETQYF. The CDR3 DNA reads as TGTGCCAGCAGCTTATACGTCGAGACCCAGTACTTC.

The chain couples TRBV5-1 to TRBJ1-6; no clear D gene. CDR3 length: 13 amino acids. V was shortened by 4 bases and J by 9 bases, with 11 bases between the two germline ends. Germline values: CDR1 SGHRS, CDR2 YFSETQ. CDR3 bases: TGCGCCAGCAGCCCGGAGTCGGGTTCACCCCTCCACTTT. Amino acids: CASSPESGSPLHF.

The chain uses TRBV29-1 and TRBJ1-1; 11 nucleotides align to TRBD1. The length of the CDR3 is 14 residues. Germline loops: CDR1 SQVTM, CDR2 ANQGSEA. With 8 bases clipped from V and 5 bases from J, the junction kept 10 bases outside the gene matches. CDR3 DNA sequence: TGCAGCTCTTCATCCGGGACAGGGGGAACTGAAGCTTTCTTT. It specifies CSSSSGTGGTEAFF. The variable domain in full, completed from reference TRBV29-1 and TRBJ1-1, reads SAVISQKPSRDICQRGTSLTIQCQVDSQVTMMFWYRQQPGQSLTLIATANQGSEATYESGFVIDKFPISRPNLTFSTLTVSNMSPEDSSIYLCSSSSGTGGTEAFFGQGTRLTVV.

The DNA for the CDR3 is TGTGCCAGCAGCCTAAAACAGGGGAGGGGAGACACCGGGGAGCTGTTTTTT. Translating it yields CASSLKQGRGDTGELFF. The V gene is TRBV7-9, the J gene TRBJ2-2, with D possibly called TRBD1 or TRBD2 (7 bases each). CDR3 size: 17 residues. Between the trimmed V and J ends, which lost 5 bases and 3 bases, there was a span of 19 bases. CDR1 SEHNR and CDR2 FQNEAQ come from the germline V gene (reference sequence).

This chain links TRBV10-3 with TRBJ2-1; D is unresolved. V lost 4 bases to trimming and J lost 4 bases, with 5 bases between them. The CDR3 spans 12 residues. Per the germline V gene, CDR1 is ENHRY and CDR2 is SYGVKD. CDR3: CAISGQYNEQFF. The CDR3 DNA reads TGTGCCATCAGTGGGCAGTACAATGAGCAGTTCTTC.